This TCR beta chain was retrieved from a study of T cells in Graves' hyperthyroidism and ophthalmopathy. This clonotype was seen many times. What it binds is not known. Study findings and constraints: Stable hyperthyroidism and ophthalmopathy were separated using 13 V-J signatures. Appearing also in blood were most of the thyroid clonotypes expanded above 0.001. Model-based prediction identified ophthalmopathy a median roughly 6.1 months prior to its onset.

It was RNA transcripts that yielded the amplified TCR beta CDR3 regions. The HTBI set primed first-round TCR CDR3 RT-PCR. TCRdb called the multiplex PCR reads again in MiXCR, with one record for every CDR3 protein. The sample lists about 410,000 distinct CDR3 sequences, approximately 15% seen once, with less than 15% in the top ten. This CDR3 has 16 residues. The V end lost 0 bases, the J end lost 2 bases, and 13 bases lay between the germline ends. CDR1 LNHNV and CDR2 YYDKDF come from the germline V gene (reference sequence). The chain combines TRBV15 with TRBJ1-1; D gene unclear. This sequence was found in a man aged 18 to 29 with Graves' ophthalmopathy. The material sequenced was blood. The CDR3 protein is CATSRDRTHSNTEAFF. The CDR3 nucleotides are TGTGCCACCAGCAGAGATCGGACCCACTCTAACACTGAAGCTTTCTTT.